This T cell receptor (beta chain) emerged from a study of blood T cell repertoires in COVID-19. About the research overall: From the United States, Italy and Spain came samples of acute and convalescent COVID-19. T cells, B-cell-depleted T cells, or PBMCs supplied cDNA or gDNA.

Sequencing used immunoSEQ multiplex PCR; TCRdb keeps in-frame clones, though not all of them. The table includes over 150,000 clones, about 87% detected once. Germline lookup yields CDR1 MNHEY and CDR2 SMNVEV (reference sequence). This CDR3 comprises 13 residues. V dropped 6 bases and J dropped 0 bases, with 3 bases sitting between them. The genes are TRBV27 and TRBJ2-6; no firm D call. The sequencing input was peripheral blood. This TCR came from a woman aged 55 to 70 who had recovered from COVID-19. CDR3 amino acids: CASSRSGANVLTF. The DNA of the CDR3 is TGTGCCAGCAGCCGCTCTGGGGCCAACGTCCTGACTTTC.